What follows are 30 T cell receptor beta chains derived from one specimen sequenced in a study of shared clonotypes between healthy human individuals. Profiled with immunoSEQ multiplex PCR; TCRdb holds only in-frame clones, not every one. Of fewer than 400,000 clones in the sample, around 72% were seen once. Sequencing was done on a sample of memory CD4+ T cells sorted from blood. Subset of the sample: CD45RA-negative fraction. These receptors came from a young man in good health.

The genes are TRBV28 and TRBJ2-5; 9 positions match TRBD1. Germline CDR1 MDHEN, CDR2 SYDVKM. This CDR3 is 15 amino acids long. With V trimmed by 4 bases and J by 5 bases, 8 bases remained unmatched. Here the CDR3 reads CASSSLTGGVETQYF. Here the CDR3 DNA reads TGTGCCAGCAGTTCCCTGACAGGGGGTGTGGAGACCCAGTACTTC.

The CDR3 loop reads CASSLEGSGTDTQYF. CDR3 coding DNA: TGCGCCAGCAGCTTGGAGGGGAGCGGCACAGATACGCAGTATTTT. The J gene is TRBJ2-3, the V gene TRBV5-1; TRBD1 or TRBD2 may be the D gene (5 bases each). This CDR3 is built from 15 residues. Trimming pared 0 bases from V and 1 base from J, leaving 9 bases between. Germline V lookup: CDR1 SGHRS, CDR2 YFSETQ. Drawing the rest from reference TRBV5-1 and TRBJ2-3, the complete variable domain is KAGVTQTPRYLIKTRGQQVTLSCSPISGHRSVSWYQQTPGQGLQFLFEYFSETQRNKGNFPGRFSGRQFSNSRSEMNVSTLELGDSALYLCASSLEGSGTDTQYFGPGTRLTVL.

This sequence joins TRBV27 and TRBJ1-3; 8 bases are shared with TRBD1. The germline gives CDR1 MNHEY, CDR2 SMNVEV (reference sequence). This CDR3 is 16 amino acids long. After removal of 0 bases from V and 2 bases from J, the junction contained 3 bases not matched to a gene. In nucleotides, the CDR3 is TGTGCCAGCAGTTTATCAACGGGACAGGCTGGAAACACCATATATTTT. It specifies CASSLSTGQAGNTIYF.

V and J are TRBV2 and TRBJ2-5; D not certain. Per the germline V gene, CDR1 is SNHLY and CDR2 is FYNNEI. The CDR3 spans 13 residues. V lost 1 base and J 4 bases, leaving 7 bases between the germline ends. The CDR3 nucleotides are TGTGCCAGCAGTGAAGTATCCGCAGAGACCCAGTACTTC. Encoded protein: CASSEVSAETQYF.

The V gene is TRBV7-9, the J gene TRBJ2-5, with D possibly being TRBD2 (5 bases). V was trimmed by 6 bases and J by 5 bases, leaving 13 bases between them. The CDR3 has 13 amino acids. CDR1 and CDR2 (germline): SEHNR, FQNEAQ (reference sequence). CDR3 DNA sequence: TGTGCCAGCAGAAAAGCGGAGTGGGAGACCCAGTACTTC. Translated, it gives CASRKAEWETQYF.

The CDR3 region has the DNA TGTGCCAGCAGCCACCGGAGACAGGGTAGGAGCACTGAAGCTTTCTTT. This codes for CASSHRRQGRSTEAFF. The chain joins TRBV11-3 to TRBJ1-1; 7 bases map to TRBD1. Germline-derived CDR1 and CDR2 are SGHNT and YENEEA. This CDR3 has 16 amino acids. V gave up 5 bases and J gave up 4 bases; unmatched junction bases: 13.

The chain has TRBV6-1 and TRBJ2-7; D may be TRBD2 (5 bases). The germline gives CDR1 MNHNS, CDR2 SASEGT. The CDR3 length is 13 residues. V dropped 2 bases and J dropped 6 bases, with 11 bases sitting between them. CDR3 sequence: CASSESGVGEQYF. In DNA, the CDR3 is TGTGCCAGCAGTGAATCCGGGGTAGGCGAGCAGTACTTC.

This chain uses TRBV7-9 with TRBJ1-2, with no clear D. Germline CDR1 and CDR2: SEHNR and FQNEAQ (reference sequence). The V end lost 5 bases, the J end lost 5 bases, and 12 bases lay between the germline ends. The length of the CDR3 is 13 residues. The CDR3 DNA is TGTGCCAGCAGCCCGCCGGGTGGATATGGCTACACCTTC. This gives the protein CASSPPGGYGYTF. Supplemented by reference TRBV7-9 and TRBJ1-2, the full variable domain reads DTGVSQNPRHKITKRGQNVTFRCDPISEHNRLYWYRQTLGQGPEFLTYFQNEAQLEKSRLLSDRFSAERPKGSFSTLEIQRTEQGDSAMYLCASSPPGGYGYTFGSGTRLTVV.

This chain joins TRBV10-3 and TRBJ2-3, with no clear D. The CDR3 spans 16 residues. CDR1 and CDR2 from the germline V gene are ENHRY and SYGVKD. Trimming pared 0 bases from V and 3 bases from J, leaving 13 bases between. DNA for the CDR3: TGTGCCATCAGTGAGTCGACGTTAGGGATGACAGATACGCAGTATTTT. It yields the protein CAISESTLGMTDTQYF.

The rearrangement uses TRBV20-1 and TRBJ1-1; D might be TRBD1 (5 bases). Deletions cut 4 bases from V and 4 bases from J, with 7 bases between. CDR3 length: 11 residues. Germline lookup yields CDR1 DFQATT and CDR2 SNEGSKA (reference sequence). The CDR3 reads CSATGPTEAFF. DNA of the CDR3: TGCAGTGCTACAGGGCCCACTGAAGCTTTCTTT.

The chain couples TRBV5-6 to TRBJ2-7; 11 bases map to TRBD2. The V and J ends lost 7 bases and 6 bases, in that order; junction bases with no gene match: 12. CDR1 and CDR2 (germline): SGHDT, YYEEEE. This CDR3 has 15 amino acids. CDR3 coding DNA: TGTGCCAGCGGCGAGACGGGACTAGCGGATAGCGAGCAGTACTTC. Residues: CASGETGLADSEQYF.

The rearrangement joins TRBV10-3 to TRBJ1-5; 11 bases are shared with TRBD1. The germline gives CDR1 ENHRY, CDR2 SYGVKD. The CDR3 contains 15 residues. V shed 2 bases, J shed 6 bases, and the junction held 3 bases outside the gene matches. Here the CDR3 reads CAISEGQGAGQPQHF. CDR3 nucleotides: TGTGCCATCAGTGAGGGACAGGGGGCGGGTCAGCCCCAGCATTTT.

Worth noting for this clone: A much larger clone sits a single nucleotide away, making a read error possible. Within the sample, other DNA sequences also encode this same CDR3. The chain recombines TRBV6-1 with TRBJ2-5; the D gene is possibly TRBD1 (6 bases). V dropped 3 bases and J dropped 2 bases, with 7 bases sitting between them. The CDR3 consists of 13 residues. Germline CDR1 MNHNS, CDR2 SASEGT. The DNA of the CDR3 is TGTGCCAGCAGTGACAGGGGACAAGAGACCCAGTACTTC. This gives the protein CASSDRGQETQYF.

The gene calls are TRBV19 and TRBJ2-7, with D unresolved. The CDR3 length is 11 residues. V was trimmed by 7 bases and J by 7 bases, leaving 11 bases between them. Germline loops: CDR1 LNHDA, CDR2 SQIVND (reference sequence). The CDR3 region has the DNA TGTGCCAGTAAAGGGAACGGGGAGCAGTACTTC. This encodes CASKGNGEQYF.

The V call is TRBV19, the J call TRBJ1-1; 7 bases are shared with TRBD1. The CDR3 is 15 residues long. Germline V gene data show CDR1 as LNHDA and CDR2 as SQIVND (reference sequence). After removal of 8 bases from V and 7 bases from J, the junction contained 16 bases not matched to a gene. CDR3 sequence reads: CASLIQGPGHIEAFF. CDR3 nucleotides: TGTGCCAGTCTAATACAGGGGCCCGGCCATATTGAAGCTTTCTTT.

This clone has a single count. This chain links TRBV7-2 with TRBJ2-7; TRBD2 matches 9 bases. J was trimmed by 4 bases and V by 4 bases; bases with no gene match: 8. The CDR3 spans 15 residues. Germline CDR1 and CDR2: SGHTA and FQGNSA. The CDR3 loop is CASSSGAGGWYEQYF. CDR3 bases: TGTGCCAGCAGCTCCGGGGCGGGAGGGTGGTACGAGCAGTACTTC.

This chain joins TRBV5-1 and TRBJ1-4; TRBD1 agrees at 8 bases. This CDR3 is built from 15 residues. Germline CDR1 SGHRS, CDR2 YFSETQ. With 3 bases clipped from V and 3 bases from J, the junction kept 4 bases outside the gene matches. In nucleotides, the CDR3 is TGCGCCAGCAGCTCGACAGGGGCTTCTAATGAAAAACTGTTTTTT. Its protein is CASSSTGASNEKLFF.

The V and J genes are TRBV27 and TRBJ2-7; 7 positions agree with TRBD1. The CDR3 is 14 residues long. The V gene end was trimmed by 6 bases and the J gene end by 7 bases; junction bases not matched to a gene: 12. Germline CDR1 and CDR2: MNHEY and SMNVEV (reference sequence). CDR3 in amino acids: CASRTRQGVGEQYF. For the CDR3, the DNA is TGTGCCAGCAGGACACGACAGGGAGTGGGAGAGCAGTACTTC.

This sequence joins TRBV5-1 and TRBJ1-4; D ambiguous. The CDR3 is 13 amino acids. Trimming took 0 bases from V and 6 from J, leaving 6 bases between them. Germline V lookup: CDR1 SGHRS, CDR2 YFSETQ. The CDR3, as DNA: TGCGCCAGCAGCTTGGGTAGGGATGAAAAACTGTTTTTT. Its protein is CASSLGRDEKLFF.

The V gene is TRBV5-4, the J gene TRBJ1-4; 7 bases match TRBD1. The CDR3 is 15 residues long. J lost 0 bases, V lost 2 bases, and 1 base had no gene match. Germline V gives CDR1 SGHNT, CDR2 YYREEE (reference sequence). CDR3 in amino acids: CASSLQGTTNEKLFF. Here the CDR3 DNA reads TGTGCCAGCAGCTTACAGGGGACAACTAATGAAAAACTGTTTTTT.

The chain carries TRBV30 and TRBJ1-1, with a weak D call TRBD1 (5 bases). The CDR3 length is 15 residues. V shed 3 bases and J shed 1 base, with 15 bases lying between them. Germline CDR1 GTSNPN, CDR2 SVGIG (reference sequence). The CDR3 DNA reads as TGTGCCTGGAGACCCCGGAAAGGGACGAACACTGAAGCTTTCTTT. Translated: CAWRPRKGTNTEAFF.

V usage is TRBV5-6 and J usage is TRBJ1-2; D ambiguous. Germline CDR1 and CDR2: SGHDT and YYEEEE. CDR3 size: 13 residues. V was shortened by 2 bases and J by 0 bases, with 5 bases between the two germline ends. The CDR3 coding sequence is TGTGCCAGCAGCTTATCCGCTAACTATGGCTACACCTTC. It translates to CASSLSANYGYTF. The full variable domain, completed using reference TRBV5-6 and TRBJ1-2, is DAGVTQSPTHLIKTRGQQVTLRCSPKSGHDTVSWYQQALGQGPQFIFQYYEEEERQRGNFPDRFSGHQFPNYSSELNVNALLLGDSALYLCASSLSANYGYTFGSGTRLTVV.

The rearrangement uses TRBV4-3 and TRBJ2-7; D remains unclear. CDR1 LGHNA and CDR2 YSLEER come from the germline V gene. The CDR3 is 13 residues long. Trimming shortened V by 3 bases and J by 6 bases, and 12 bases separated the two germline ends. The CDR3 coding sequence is TGCGCCAGCAGCCAGCAGGACGGCGTCGAGCAGTACTTC. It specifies CASSQQDGVEQYF.

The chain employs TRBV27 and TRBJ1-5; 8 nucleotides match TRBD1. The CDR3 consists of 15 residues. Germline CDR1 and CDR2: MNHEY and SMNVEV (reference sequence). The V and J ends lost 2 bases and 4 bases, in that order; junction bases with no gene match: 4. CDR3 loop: CASSLQGAWNQPQHF. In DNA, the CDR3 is TGTGCCAGCAGTTTACAGGGGGCTTGGAATCAGCCCCAGCATTTT.

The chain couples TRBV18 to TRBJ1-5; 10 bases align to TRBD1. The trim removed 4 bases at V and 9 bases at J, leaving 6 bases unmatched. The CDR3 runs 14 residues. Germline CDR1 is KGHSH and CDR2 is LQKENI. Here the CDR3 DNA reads TGTGCCAGCTCACTGGGACAGGGGACAGGGCCCCAGCATTTT. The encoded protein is CASSLGQGTGPQHF.

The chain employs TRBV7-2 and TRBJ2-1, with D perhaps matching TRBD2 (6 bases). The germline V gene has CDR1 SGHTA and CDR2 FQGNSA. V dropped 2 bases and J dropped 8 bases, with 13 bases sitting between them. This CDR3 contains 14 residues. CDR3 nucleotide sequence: TGTGCCAGCAGCTTAAGGGGACTCTGGGATGAGCAGTTCTTC. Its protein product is CASSLRGLWDEQFF.

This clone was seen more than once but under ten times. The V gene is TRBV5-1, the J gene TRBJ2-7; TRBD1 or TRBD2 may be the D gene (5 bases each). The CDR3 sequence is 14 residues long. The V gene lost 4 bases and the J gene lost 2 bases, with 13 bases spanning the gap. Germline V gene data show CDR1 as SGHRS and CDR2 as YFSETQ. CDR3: CASSPRDGAYEQYF. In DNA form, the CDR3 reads TGCGCCAGCAGCCCACGGGACGGGGCCTACGAGCAGTACTTC.

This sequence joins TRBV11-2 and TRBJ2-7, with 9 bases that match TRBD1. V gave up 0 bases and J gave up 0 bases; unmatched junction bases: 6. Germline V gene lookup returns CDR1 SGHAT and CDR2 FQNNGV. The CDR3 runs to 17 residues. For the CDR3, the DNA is TGTGCCAGCAGCTTAGAAACGGGACAGGGCAGCTCCTACGAGCAGTACTTC. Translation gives CASSLETGQGSSYEQYF.

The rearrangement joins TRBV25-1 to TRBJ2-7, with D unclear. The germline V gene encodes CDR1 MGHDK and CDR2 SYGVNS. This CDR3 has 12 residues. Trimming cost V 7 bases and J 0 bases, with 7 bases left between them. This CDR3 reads CASNGDSYEQYF. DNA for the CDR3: TGTGCCAGCAACGGCGACTCCTACGAGCAGTACTTC.

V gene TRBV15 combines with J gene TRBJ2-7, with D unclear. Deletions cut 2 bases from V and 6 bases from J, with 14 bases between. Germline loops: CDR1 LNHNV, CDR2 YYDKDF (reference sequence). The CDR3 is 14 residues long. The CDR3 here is CATSRPNHQAEQYF. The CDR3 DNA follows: TGTGCCACCAGCAGACCCAACCACCAAGCCGAGCAGTACTTC.